Included here is one TCR beta chain sequence, with context. TCRdb called the 5' RACE reads again in MiXCR, with one record for every CDR3 protein. The table lists about 85,000 distinct CDR3 sequences, 15% to 25% of them singletons, with 6.2% in the top ten. The source of the sample is a study of spatial heterogeneity in lung cancer. The V and J ends lost 5 bases and 3 bases, in that order; junction bases with no gene match: 4. CDR1 and CDR2 from the germline V gene are SEHNR and FQNEAQ (reference sequence). This CDR3 comprises 14 residues. Time point given: sample taken at primary tumor resection. No cell sorting; template was whole RNA from tumor, lung tissue or PBMC.

This chain joins TRBV7-9 and TRBJ2-7; 10 bases are shared with TRBD2. This sequence was found in a male donor with early-stage non-small cell lung cancer. Source: PBMCs, taken at surgery. CDR3 DNA sequence: TGTGCCAGCAGCCCTTCTAGCGGGAGCTACGAGCAGTACTTC. It yields the protein CASSPSSGSYEQYF. The variable domain in full, with the rest retrieved from reference TRBV7-9 and TRBJ2-7, is DTGVSQNPRHKITKRGQNVTFRCDPISEHNRLYWYRQTLGQGPEFLTYFQNEAQLEKSRLLSDRFSAERPKGSFSTLEIQRTEQGDSAMYLCASSPSSGSYEQYFGPGTRLTVT.